This passage covers 3 T cell receptor beta chains from one sample sequenced in a study of T cells in Graves' hyperthyroidism and ophthalmopathy. RNA transcripts gave rise to amplified TCR beta CDR3 regions. The HTBI primer set was used in a first-round RT-PCR of the TCR CDR3. One entry per CDR3 protein results from TCRdb running MiXCR on the multiplex PCR reads. This table holds 500,000 to 600,000 distinct CDR3 sequences, 40% to 55% found once. The sample comprised peripheral blood or thyroid tissue (not recorded which). The receptors derive from an adult woman with Graves' disease, either hyperthyroidism or ophthalmopathy (not recorded which).

The table lists this clonotype with a few counts. This chain links TRBV9 with TRBJ1-3; no reliable D call. The CDR3 spans 17 residues. Germline CDR1 reads SGDLS; CDR2 reads YYNGEE. V shed 0 bases and J shed 0 bases, with 13 bases lying between them. DNA for the CDR3: TGTGCCAGCAGCGTAGAAGGGCACTCCTTCTCTGGAAACACCATATATTTT. This gives the protein CASSVEGHSFSGNTIYF.

This chain joins TRBV14 and TRBJ2-2; the D gene is possibly TRBD1 (6 bases). V shed 0 bases and J shed 3 bases, with 11 bases lying between them. The CDR3 sequence is 16 residues long. The germline V gene has CDR1 SGHDN and CDR2 FVKESK. The CDR3 coding sequence is TGTGCCAGCAGCCAAGATCGACAGGCCTACACCGGGGAGCTGTTTTTT. It specifies CASSQDRQAYTGELFF.

The chain is built from TRBV15 and TRBJ1-3; possibly TRBD1 for D (5 bases). Trimming left V 0 bases short and J 0 bases short, with 15 bases between. Germline CDR1 and CDR2: LNHNV and YYDKDF (reference sequence). This CDR3 is built from 18 residues. For the CDR3, the DNA is TGTGCCACCAGCAGAGATCCCAGGGTACAGAGCTCTGGAAACACCATATATTTT. It encodes CATSRDPRVQSSGNTIYF.